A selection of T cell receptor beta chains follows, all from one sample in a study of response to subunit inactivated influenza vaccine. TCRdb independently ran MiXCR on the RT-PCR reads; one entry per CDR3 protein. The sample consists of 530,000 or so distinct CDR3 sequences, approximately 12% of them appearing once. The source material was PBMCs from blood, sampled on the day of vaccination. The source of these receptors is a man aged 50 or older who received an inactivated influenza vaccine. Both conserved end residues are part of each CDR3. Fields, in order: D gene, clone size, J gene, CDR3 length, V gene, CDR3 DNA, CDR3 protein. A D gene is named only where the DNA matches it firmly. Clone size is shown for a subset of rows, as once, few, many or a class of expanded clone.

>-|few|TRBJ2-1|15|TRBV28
TGTGCCAGCAGCAAAGGGTTGAGGAACTACAATGAGCAGTTCTTC
CASSKGLRNYNEQFF
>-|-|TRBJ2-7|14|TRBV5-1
TGCGCCAGCAGCTTGGATTTTCGGGGCGACGAGCAGTACTTC
CASSLDFRGDEQYF
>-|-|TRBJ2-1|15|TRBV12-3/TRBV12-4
TGTGCCAGCAGTTTAGACGGGGGACCTCGAAATGAGCAGTTCTTC
CASSLDGGPRNEQFF
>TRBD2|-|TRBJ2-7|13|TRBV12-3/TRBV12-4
TGTGCCAGCACCGTGGGACTAGCGGGCGAGCAGTACTTC
CASTVGLAGEQYF
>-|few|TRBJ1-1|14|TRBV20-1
TGCAGTGCTAGAGTTAGGGGGATGAACACTGAAGCTTTCTTT
CSARVRGMNTEAFF
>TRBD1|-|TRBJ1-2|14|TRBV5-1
TGCGCCAGCAGACCAGGGGGCGAAATCTATGGCTACACCTTC
CASRPGGEIYGYTF
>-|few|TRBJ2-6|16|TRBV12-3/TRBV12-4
TGTGCCAGCAGGGCGCCAGGGCACTCTGGGGCCAACGTCCTGACTTTC
CASRAPGHSGANVLTF
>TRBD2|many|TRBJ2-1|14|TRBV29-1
TGCAGCGCCTCGATAGCGGGACCCTACAATGAGCAGTTCTTC
CSASIAGPYNEQFF
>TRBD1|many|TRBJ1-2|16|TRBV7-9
TGTGCCAGCAGCTTCGGACAGGGTAGAGGCAACTATGGCTACACCTTC
CASSFGQGRGNYGYTF
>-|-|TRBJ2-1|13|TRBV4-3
TGCGCCAGCAGCCGGGACCAGGGTTACGAGCAGTTCTTC
CASSRDQGYEQFF
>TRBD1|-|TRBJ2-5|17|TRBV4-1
TGCGCCAGCAGCCAACTCAGTCCCGGACAGGCGCCGGAGACCCAGTACTTC
CASSQLSPGQAPETQYF
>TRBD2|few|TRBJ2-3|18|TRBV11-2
TGTGCCAGCAGCTTAGAAAGGTGGTTGGTAGCGGGGTCAGATACGCAGTATTTT
CASSLERWLVAGSDTQYF
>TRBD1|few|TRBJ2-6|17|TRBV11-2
TGTGCCAGCAGAAAACCGGGACAGATCTCTGGGGCCAACGTCCTGACTTTC
CASRKPGQISGANVLTF
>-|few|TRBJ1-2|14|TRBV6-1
TGTGCCAGCAGTGAGCCTCGGGGAATCTATGGCTACACCTTC
CASSEPRGIYGYTF
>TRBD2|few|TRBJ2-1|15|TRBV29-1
TGCAGCGTTAAAAACGGGACTAGCGGGAGTTATGAGCAGTTCTTC
CSVKNGTSGSYEQFF
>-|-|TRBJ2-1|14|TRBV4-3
TGCGCCAGCAGCCAAGTGTGGAAACAGGGAGGGCAGTTCTTC
CASSQVWKQGGQFF
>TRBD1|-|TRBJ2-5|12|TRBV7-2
TGTGCCAGCAGCGGGGACAGAGAGACCCAGTACTTC
CASSGDRETQYF
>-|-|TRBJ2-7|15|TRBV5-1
TGCGCCAGCAGCAGCCGACAGGATACTCCTTACGAGCAGTACTTC
CASSSRQDTPYEQYF
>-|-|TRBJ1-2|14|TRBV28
TGTGCCAGCATAAAGGAAACAGTACACTATGGCTACACCTTC
CASIKETVHYGYTF
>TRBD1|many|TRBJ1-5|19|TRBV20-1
TGCAGTGCTAGAGGACGGACAGGGGAAAGGTTAATCTTTCTTCAGCCCCAGCATTTT
CSARGRTGERLIFLQPQHF
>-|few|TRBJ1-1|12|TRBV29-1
TGCAGCGTGGGGACGGCTCGGACTGAAGCTTTCTTT
CSVGTARTEAFF
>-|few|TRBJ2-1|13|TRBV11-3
TGTGCCAGCAGCCGTCTTAAAAACAATGAGCAGTTCTTC
CASSRLKNNEQFF
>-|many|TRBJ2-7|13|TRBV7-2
TGTGCCAGCAGTTTAGCCTTGTCCTACGAGCAGTACTTC
CASSLALSYEQYF
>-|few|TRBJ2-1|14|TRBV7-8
TGTGCCAGCAGCTCGACCTCGGGGCTAGCGGAGCAGTTCTTC
CASSSTSGLAEQFF
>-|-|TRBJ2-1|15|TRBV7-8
TGTGCCAGCAGCTGGCAGGGAGGCCCCTACAATGAGCAGTTCTTC
CASSWQGGPYNEQFF
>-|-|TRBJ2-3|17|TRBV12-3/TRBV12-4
TGTGCCAGCAGTTTAGAGGTGCGACTCCTGAGCACAGATACGCAGTATTTT
CASSLEVRLLSTDTQYF
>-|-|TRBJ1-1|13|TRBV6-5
TGTGCCAGCAGTTGGCGGGGTGGGTCTGAAGCTTTCTTT
CASSWRGGSEAFF
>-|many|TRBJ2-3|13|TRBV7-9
TGTGCCAGCAGCCGAAGGGCGGGAGATACGCAGTATTTT
CASSRRAGDTQYF
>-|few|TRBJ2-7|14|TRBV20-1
TGCAGTGCTAGAGACCTACAGGGTCGAGCCGAGCAGTACTTC
CSARDLQGRAEQYF
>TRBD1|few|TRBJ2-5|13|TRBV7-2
TGTGCCAGCAGCTTTACGACAGGGCGGACCCAGTACTTC
CASSFTTGRTQYF
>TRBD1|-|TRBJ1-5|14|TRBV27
TGTGCCAGCAGTCTCGGGACAGGGGTGAGCCCCCAGCATTTT
CASSLGTGVSPQHF
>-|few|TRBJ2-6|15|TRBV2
TGTGCCAGCAGTCTGACACAATCTGGGGCCAACGTCCTGACTTTC
CASSLTQSGANVLTF
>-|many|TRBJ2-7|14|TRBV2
TGTGCCAGCAAACCCCCGGGACCTAGTACGGGGCAGTACTTC
CASKPPGPSTGQYF
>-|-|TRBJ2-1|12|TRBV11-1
TGTGCCAGCAGAGTCCAAGGGAATGAGCAGTTCTTC
CASRVQGNEQFF
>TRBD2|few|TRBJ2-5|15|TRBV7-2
TGTGCCAGCAGCGTTACGGGACTAGGCCAAGAGACCCAGTACTTC
CASSVTGLGQETQYF
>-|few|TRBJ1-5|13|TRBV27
TGTGCCAGCAGTCAAACCGGGCCTACGCCCCAGCATTTT
CASSQTGPTPQHF
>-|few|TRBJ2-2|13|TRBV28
TGTGCCAGCAGTTTATGGGGGCCCGGGGAGCTGTTTTTT
CASSLWGPGELFF
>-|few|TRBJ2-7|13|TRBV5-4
TGTGCCAGCAGTCCGGGACCACTGGGTCAGCAGTACTTC
CASSPGPLGQQYF
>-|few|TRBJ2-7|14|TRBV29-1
TGCAGCGCTCAAATCGGGGGCCGTACCTACGAGCAGTACTTC
CSAQIGGRTYEQYF
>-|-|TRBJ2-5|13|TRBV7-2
TGTGCCAGCACCAAGGGGGGGAGAGAGACCCAGTACTTC
CASTKGGRETQYF
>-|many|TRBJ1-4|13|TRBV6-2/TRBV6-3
TGTGCCAGCAGTTACTCCTTCAATGAAAAACTGTTTTTT
CASSYSFNEKLFF
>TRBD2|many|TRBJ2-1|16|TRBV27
TGTGCCAGCAGTTCCGTAGCGGGAGCCGGGGTGAATGAGCAGTTCTTC
CASSSVAGAGVNEQFF